Presented here are 27 T cell receptor beta chains from one specimen sequenced in a study of T cell responses to AZD1222 COVID-19 vaccine. The method was immunoSEQ multiplex PCR; TCRdb's version includes in-frame clones alone and lacks a portion of them. The sample holds some 14,000 clones; roughly four fifths are singletons and the top ten take about two fifths. Sample: peripheral blood, taken 28 days after the second AZD1222 dose. These receptor sequences come from an adult who received the AZD1222 COVID-19 vaccine.

This clone occurred a few times. The chain couples TRBV4-1 to TRBJ1-1; D is perhaps TRBD1 (5 bases). The CDR3 consists of 18 residues. V dropped 2 bases and J dropped 0 bases, with 19 bases sitting between them. Germline V gene data show CDR1 as MGHRA and CDR2 as YSYEKL. CDR3 in DNA: TGCGCCAGCAGCCAATTGCTCAGGGACCGAAATATGAACACTGAAGCTTTCTTT. It is translated as CASSQLLRDRNMNTEAFF.

This clone is labeled as medium-sized. This chain uses TRBV2 with TRBJ1-2; 8 bases agree with TRBD1. CDR1 SNHLY and CDR2 FYNNEI come from the germline V gene. This CDR3 is 14 amino acids long. V dropped 5 bases and J dropped 4; count of bases not matched to a gene: 6. The CDR3 region has the DNA TGTGCCAGCAGTACGACGGGACAGGTCTATGGCTACACCTTC. Translated: CASSTTGQVYGYTF.

This chain connects TRBV12-3 or TRBV12-4 to TRBJ2-7; 9 bases line up with TRBD1. This CDR3 has 13 amino acids. The V gene end was trimmed by 5 bases and the J gene end by 9 bases; junction bases not matched to a gene: 8. The DNA for the CDR3 is TGTGCCAGCAGTCCAACAGGGGGCGGAGGGCAGTACTTC. Protein sequence: CASSPTGGGGQYF.

V is TRBV27 and J is TRBJ1-5; TRBD1 might be the D (6 bases). Germline values: CDR1 MNHEY, CDR2 SMNVEV (reference sequence). This CDR3 comprises 16 residues. Trimming took off 2 bases at V and 4 bases at J, with 15 bases between the two ends. The DNA of the CDR3 is TGTGCCAGCAGTTTAGATTCAGGGGACCCGAATCAGCCCCAGCATTTT. Protein sequence: CASSLDSGDPNQPQHF.

This clone counts as large. The CDR3: CASSGDYTGELFF. The CDR3 DNA is TGTGCCAGCAGTGGCGACTACACCGGGGAGCTGTTTTTT. The chain combines TRBV2 with TRBJ2-2; D gene unclear. There are 13 residues in the CDR3. Germline-derived CDR1 and CDR2 are SNHLY and FYNNEI. Trimming took 4 bases from V and 3 from J, leaving 6 bases between them.

The rearrangement uses TRBV2 and TRBJ1-1; TRBD1 matches 8 bases. V shed 7 bases and J 6 bases; nucleotides not matched to a gene: 7. Looked up from germline, CDR1 is SNHLY and CDR2 is FYNNEI. This CDR3 has 13 residues. The CDR3 spells CASNPTGVPEAFF. The CDR3 DNA reads TGTGCCAGCAACCCGACAGGGGTCCCTGAAGCTTTCTTT.

The CDR3 protein is CATSSSGTGGFNEQFF. CDR3 in DNA: TGTGCCACCAGTTCGTCCGGGACAGGGGGCTTTAATGAGCAGTTCTTC. V and J are TRBV24-1 and TRBJ2-1, with TRBD1 identical over 12 bases. The germline gives CDR1 KGHDR, CDR2 SFDVKD. The V segment lost 6 bases and the J segment 7 bases; nucleotides outside the gene matches: 9. The CDR3 totals 16 residues.

The V gene is TRBV7-9, the J gene TRBJ2-1, with TRBD2 as a possible D gene (6 bases). The germline CDR1 and CDR2 sequences are SEHNR and FQNEAQ (reference sequence). V was shortened by 3 bases and J by 9 bases, with 21 bases between the two germline ends. The CDR3 sequence is 16 residues long. CDR3 sequence: CASSFVGGIGGVEQFF. The CDR3 nucleotides read TGTGCCAGCAGCTTTGTTGGAGGGATTGGTGGTGTTGAGCAGTTCTTC.

The V and J genes are TRBV7-8 and TRBJ1-5; D possibly corresponds to TRBD1 (5 bases). The V gene's germline CDR1 is SGHVS and CDR2 FQNEAQ. Trimming cost V 4 bases and J 5 bases, with 18 bases left between them. This CDR3 is 16 amino acids long. The CDR3: CASSWDRVSVDQPQHF. In nucleotides, the CDR3 is TGTGCCAGCAGCTGGGACCGGGTGTCAGTCGATCAGCCCCAGCATTTT.

V usage is TRBV6-5 and J usage is TRBJ1-1; TRBD1 might be the D (6 bases). This CDR3 contains 14 residues. Germline lookup yields CDR1 MNHEY and CDR2 SVGAGI. V was cut by 0 bases and J by 3 bases, with 8 bases left in between. The CDR3 loop reads CASSYSGGDTEAFF. In nucleotides, the CDR3 is TGTGCCAGCAGTTACTCAGGGGGGGACACTGAAGCTTTCTTT.

J is TRBJ2-5 and V is TRBV5-1; D is perhaps TRBD1 or TRBD2 (5 bases each). The germline V gene encodes CDR1 SGHRS and CDR2 YFSETQ. This CDR3 comprises 14 residues. V shed 6 bases and J shed 1 base, with 13 bases lying between them. Here the CDR3 DNA reads TGCGCCAGCACCTATCGGGACCCCCAAGAGACCCAGTACTTC. It yields the protein CASTYRDPQETQYF.

This chain connects TRBV3-1 (or the pseudogene TRBV3-2) to TRBJ2-3, with D tentatively TRBD1 (5 bases). Trimming took off 9 bases at V and 0 bases at J, with 19 bases between the two ends. The germline V gene encodes CDR1 LGHDT and CDR2 YNNKEL (reference sequence). The CDR3 is made up of 16 amino acids. CDR3 amino acids: CASAPLVTASTDTQYF. In DNA, the CDR3 is TGTGCCAGTGCCCCCCTGGTGACAGCTAGCACAGATACGCAGTATTTT.

The chain joins TRBV7-8 to TRBJ1-2; D ambiguous. The CDR3 loop spans 12 amino acids. Looked up from germline, CDR1 is SGHVS and CDR2 is FQNEAQ. The V end lost 5 bases, the J end lost 6 bases, and 10 bases lay between the germline ends. As DNA, the CDR3 is TGTGCCAGCAGCCGTCCGAGGAATGGCTACACCTTC. It translates to CASSRPRNGYTF.

V usage is TRBV21-1 and J usage is TRBJ2-3; the D call TRBD2 from the table was never checked on the DNA. TRBV21-1 is classified as a pseudogene. This CDR3 has 20 amino acids. The CDR3 region has the DNA TGTGCCAGCAGCAAACCCTGGACTAGCGGCGCCTTAGGCGGCACAGATACGCAGTATTTT. It is translated as CASSKPWTSGALGGTDTQYF.

This sequence joins TRBV18 and TRBJ2-7; D is undetermined. The CDR3 covers 13 residues. Germline V lookup: CDR1 KGHSH, CDR2 LQKENI. Between the trimmed V and J ends, which lost 3 bases and 2 bases, there was a span of 8 bases. The CDR3 here is CASSPGRTYEQYF. As DNA, the CDR3 is TGTGCCAGCTCACCGGGTCGGACCTACGAGCAGTACTTC.

V gene TRBV2 combines with J gene TRBJ2-3, with 9 bases lining up with TRBD1. CDR1 is SNHLY and CDR2 is FYNNEI in the germline V gene. J gave up 2 bases and V 7 bases, and 4 bases lay outside the gene matches. CDR3 size: 14 residues. CDR3 loop: CASNRDRDTDTQYF. The CDR3 region has the DNA TGTGCCAGCAATCGGGACAGGGACACAGATACGCAGTATTTT.

The chain links TRBV7-7 to TRBJ2-5, with 10 bases matching TRBD2. The germline CDR1 and CDR2 sequences are SSHAT and FNYEAQ (reference sequence). J lost 2 bases, V lost 3 bases, and 3 bases had no gene match. This CDR3 spans 15 amino acids. For the CDR3, the DNA is TGTGCCAGCAGCTTCGGTAGCGGGGGGCAAGAGACCCAGTACTTC. Translating gives CASSFGSGGQETQYF.

The CDR3 is CASSVAPHNRSYEQYF. As DNA, the CDR3 is TGTGCCAGCAGCGTAGCTCCACACAACCGCTCCTACGAGCAGTACTTC. The chain links TRBV9 to TRBJ2-7; D gene uncertain. Germline CDR1 reads SGDLS; CDR2 reads YYNGEE. This CDR3 contains 16 residues. V lost 0 bases, J lost 0 bases, and 13 bases lay in between.

The chain links TRBV7-9 to TRBJ2-5; D is unclear. From germline, CDR1 is SEHNR and CDR2 FQNEAQ (reference sequence). This CDR3 has 13 amino acids. V lost 3 bases and J lost 5, with 10 bases in between. The CDR3 DNA follows: TGTGCCAGCAGCTTTTACTCAGGCGAGACCCAGTACTTC. This codes for CASSFYSGETQYF.

This clone was seen only a few times. CDR3 sequence (DNA): TGTGCCAGCAGTTCGCGACAATCCGGGACAGGGATTTACGAGCAGTACTTC. This gives the protein CASSSRQSGTGIYEQYF. The chain combines TRBV6-2 or TRBV6-3 with TRBJ2-7; 9 bases map to TRBD1. With V trimmed by 4 bases and J by 4 bases, 14 bases remained unmatched. The CDR3 is 17 amino acids. Germline V CDR1 and CDR2: MNHEY, SVGEGT.

V is TRBV27 and J is TRBJ2-7, with D unclear. This CDR3 comprises 14 residues. The germline CDR1 and CDR2 sequences are MNHEY and SMNVEV (reference sequence). Trimming took 0 bases from V and 2 from J, leaving 8 bases between them. The CDR3 loop is CASSLSSGTYEQYF. The CDR3 DNA follows: TGTGCCAGCAGTTTATCGTCAGGAACCTACGAGCAGTACTTC.

This clone was recorded a few times. This chain uses TRBV25-1 with TRBJ2-4, with 7 nucleotides matching TRBD2. The CDR3 extends over 18 amino acids. V shed 0 bases, J shed 0 bases, and the junction held 8 bases outside the gene matches. Per the germline V gene, CDR1 is MGHDK and CDR2 is SYGVNS. The CDR3 nucleotides are TGTGCCAGCAGTGAATACGGGAGGCTAGCGGTAGCCAAAAACATTCAGTACTTC. Translation gives CASSEYGRLAVAKNIQYF.

The chain links TRBV4-1 to TRBJ2-1; 9 positions agree with TRBD2. After removal of 2 bases from V and 5 bases from J, the junction contained 10 bases not matched to a gene. From germline, CDR1 is MGHRA and CDR2 YSYEKL. There are 17 residues in the CDR3. The CDR3 here is CASSQLGGGALNNEQFF. CDR3 nucleotides: TGCGCCAGCAGCCAACTGGGCGGGGGGGCTCTTAACAATGAGCAGTTCTTC.

The chain carries TRBV28 and TRBJ1-1, with 7 bases aligning to TRBD1. The CDR3 covers 14 residues. J gave up 0 bases and V 5 bases, and 3 bases lay outside the gene matches. Germline CDR1 reads MDHEN; CDR2 reads SYDVKM. CDR3 amino acids: CASSTGALNTEAFF. The CDR3 coding sequence is TGTGCCAGCAGTACAGGGGCCTTGAACACTGAAGCTTTCTTT.

The V and J genes are TRBV19 and TRBJ1-1, with 8 bases matching TRBD1. The CDR3 covers 14 residues. From germline, CDR1 is LNHDA and CDR2 SQIVND (reference sequence). V was pared by 6 bases and J by 3 bases, with 6 bases of the junction left unmatched. The CDR3 protein is CASRKQGEDTEAFF. In DNA, the CDR3 is TGTGCCAGTAGGAAACAGGGGGAAGACACTGAAGCTTTCTTT.

This clone occurred once. This chain's CDR3 is CASSPGPYNEQFF. For the CDR3, the DNA is TGCGCCAGCAGCCCGGGCCCCTACAATGAGCAGTTCTTC. The rearrangement uses TRBV5-1 and TRBJ2-1; D is uncertain. This CDR3 region has 13 residues. Germline V gene sequence: CDR1 SGHRS, CDR2 YFSETQ. V was shortened by 4 bases and J by 2 bases, with 7 bases between the two germline ends.

V and J are TRBV7-3 and TRBJ2-1; 7 positions agree with TRBD2. Unmatched junction bases numbered 4, after V lost 0 bases and J lost 5 bases. Germline V CDR1 and CDR2: SGHTA, FQGTGA. The CDR3 consists of 15 residues. The CDR3 DNA reads TGTGCCAGCAGCTTAACGAGGACTAGTCACAATGAGCAGTTCTTC. It is translated as CASSLTRTSHNEQFF.